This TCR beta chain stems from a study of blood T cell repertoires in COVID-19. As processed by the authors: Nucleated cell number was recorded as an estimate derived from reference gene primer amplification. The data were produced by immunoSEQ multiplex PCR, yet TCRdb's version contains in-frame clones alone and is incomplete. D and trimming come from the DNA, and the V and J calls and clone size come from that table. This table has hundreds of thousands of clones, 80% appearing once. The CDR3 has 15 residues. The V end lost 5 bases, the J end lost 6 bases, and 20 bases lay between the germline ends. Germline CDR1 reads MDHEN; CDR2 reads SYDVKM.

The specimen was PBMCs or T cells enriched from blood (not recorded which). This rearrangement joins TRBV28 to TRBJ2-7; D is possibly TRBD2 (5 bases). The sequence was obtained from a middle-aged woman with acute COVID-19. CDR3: CASSPHIVEALEQYF. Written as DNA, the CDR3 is TGTGCCAGCAGTCCCCATATTGTGGAGGCCCTCGAGCAGTACTTC.